The 6 T cell receptor beta chains below all came from one sample that was sequenced in a study of blood T cell repertoires in COVID-19. This table comes from immunoSEQ multiplex PCR, and its TCRdb copy is limited to in-frame clones, with some not included. This sample has hundreds of thousands of clones, with around 86% found just once. Sequencing used peripheral blood. The origin of the receptors is a woman between 55 and 75 years old with active or convalescent COVID-19.

This rearrangement joins TRBV5-8 to TRBJ2-1, with D tentatively TRBD2 (6 bases). Germline-derived CDR1 and CDR2 are SGHTS and YDEGEE. The V and J ends lost 0 bases and 1 base respectively, with 17 bases between them. The CDR3 is 18 residues long. The CDR3 loop reads CASSLVRLWGTSYNEQFF. In DNA form, the CDR3 reads TGTGCCAGCAGCTTGGTACGCCTATGGGGGACTTCCTACAATGAGCAGTTCTTC.

This sequence joins TRBV29-1 and TRBJ2-1, with D unresolved. The CDR3 sequence is 16 residues long. Deletions cut 7 bases from V and 0 bases from J, with 19 bases between. Germline loops: CDR1 SQVTM, CDR2 ANQGSEA. In nucleotides, the CDR3 is TGCAGCGCCCCGCTAGGTAGTACAAGCTCCTACAATGAGCAGTTCTTC. Residues: CSAPLGSTSSYNEQFF.

J is TRBJ1-1 and V is TRBV7-9, with D perhaps matching TRBD1 (5 bases). The V end was cut by 6 bases, the J end by 11 bases, with 22 bases between. Germline CDR1 SEHNR, CDR2 FQNEAQ (reference sequence). The CDR3 consists of 14 residues. The CDR3 nucleotides read TGTGCCAGCAGTCCCGGGGGGGGAGCTCACGGGGCTTTCTTT. It encodes CASSPGGGAHGAFF.

This chain uses TRBV5-1 with TRBJ2-2, with 11 bases aligning to TRBD2. CDR1 and CDR2 (germline): SGHRS, YFSETQ. With V trimmed by 3 bases and J by 6 bases, 4 bases remained unmatched. The CDR3 extends over 15 amino acids. The CDR3 sequence is CASSYYSGGAGELFF. DNA for the CDR3: TGCGCCAGCAGCTATTATAGCGGGGGGGCCGGGGAGCTGTTTTTT.

The V call is TRBV5-1, the J call TRBJ2-5; TRBD2 aligns across 12 bases. Looked up from germline, CDR1 is SGHRS and CDR2 is YFSETQ. CDR3 length: 16 amino acids. V dropped 3 bases and J dropped 4; count of bases not matched to a gene: 7. The DNA for the CDR3 is TGCGCCAGCAGCTCAACACTAGCGGGGGGCCCAGAGACCCAGTACTTC. This encodes CASSSTLAGGPETQYF.

This clone was detected once. This sequence joins TRBV7-6 and TRBJ1-1, with D maybe TRBD1 (6 bases). Trimming took off 2 bases at V and 0 bases at J, with 7 bases between the two ends. Germline V gene lookup returns CDR1 SGHVS and CDR2 FNYEAQ. The CDR3 has 14 amino acids. CDR3 region: CASSLQGLNTEAFF. Written as DNA, the CDR3 is TGTGCCAGCAGCTTACAGGGGTTGAACACTGAAGCTTTCTTT.